The clone carrying this T cell receptor beta chain was seen a few times. The source of the sample is a study of T cells in Graves' hyperthyroidism and ophthalmopathy. RNA transcripts served as the template for amplifying TCR beta CDR3 regions. A first-round RT-PCR of the TCR CDR3 used the HTBI primer set. MiXCR, applied by TCRdb to the multiplex PCR reads, yields one record per CDR3 protein. The table includes approximately 330,000 distinct CDR3 sequences, 12% to 15% detected once. The CDR3 length is 20 residues. Germline assignment: CDR1 SGHVS and CDR2 FNYEAQ. Trimming left V 2 bases short and J 2 bases short, with 26 bases between.

Sequencing used blood. The source of this sequence is a woman aged 40 to 55 with Graves' ophthalmopathy. The V gene is TRBV7-6, the J gene TRBJ2-3; the D gene is possibly TRBD2 (7 bases). CDR3 in amino acids: CASSLLVRWTRGAYTDTQYF. The DNA for the CDR3 is TGTGCCAGCAGCTTATTGGTCCGGTGGACTAGGGGGGCCTACACAGATACGCAGTATTTT.